These 14 T cell receptor beta chains were sequenced from one sample in a study of T-cell memory formation after mild COVID-19. TCRdb re-analysed the 5' RACE reads in MiXCR, keeping a single row per CDR3 protein. The sample has 450,000 to 650,000 distinct CDR3 sequences; roughly 21% are singletons. Sequenced: PBMCs or a T cell subset sorted from them (not recorded which). These receptors came from an adult woman who had mild COVID-19 (a few samples of this study predate the infection). Cell type and time point are not known.

This clonotype was seen a few times. The CDR3 here is CASSLAGSSGNTIYF. CDR3 coding DNA: TGCGCCAGCAGCTTGGCGGGCAGCTCTGGAAACACCATATATTTT. The chain uses TRBV5-1 and TRBJ1-3; no definite D call. The CDR3 runs to 15 residues. Germline CDR1 and CDR2: SGHRS and YFSETQ. Trimming took 0 bases from V and 0 from J, leaving 7 bases between them. The full variable domain, rest sourced from reference TRBV5-1 and TRBJ1-3, is KAGVTQTPRYLIKTRGQQVTLSCSPISGHRSVSWYQQTPGQGLQFLFEYFSETQRNKGNFPGRFSGRQFSNSRSEMNVSTLELGDSALYLCASSLAGSSGNTIYFGEGSWLTVV.

This clonotype was seen more than once but under ten times. The chain combines TRBV24-1 with TRBJ2-2; D is possibly TRBD1 (5 bases). The CDR3 spans 14 residues. The germline gives CDR1 KGHDR, CDR2 SFDVKD. With 5 bases removed from V and 7 bases from J, the gap between germline ends came to 13 bases. The CDR3 DNA is TGTGCCACCAGTGGAAGGGGCGCCGACGGGGAGCTGTTTTTT. The encoded protein is CATSGRGADGELFF.

This clonotype appeared a single time. The chain joins TRBV12-3 or TRBV12-4 to TRBJ2-1; perhaps TRBD1 as D (6 bases). V lost 5 bases and J lost 6, with 17 bases in between. The CDR3 loop spans 15 amino acids. DNA for the CDR3: TGTGCCAGCAGTCCCGAACCCCTAGGGGGCAATGAGCAGTTCTTC. Protein sequence: CASSPEPLGGNEQFF.

The chain recombines TRBV20-1 with TRBJ2-7, with a tentative D call TRBD2 (7 bases). The germline CDR1 and CDR2 sequences are DFQATT and SNEGSKA (reference sequence). The CDR3 has 13 amino acids. V lost 6 bases and J 5 bases, leaving 17 bases between the germline ends. In DNA form, the CDR3 reads TGCAGTGCCCTAGGGGGGGAACTGGACGAGCAGTACTTC. Protein: CSALGGELDEQYF.

This clonotype came up a few times. The chain uses TRBV6-2 or TRBV6-3 and TRBJ2-7; 9 bases match TRBD1. Germline CDR1 is MNHEY and CDR2 is SVGEGT. The V gene end was trimmed by 2 bases and the J gene end by 2 bases; junction bases not matched to a gene: 4. The CDR3 is 15 residues long. The CDR3 loop is CASSYARQGAYEQYF. Here the CDR3 DNA reads TGTGCCAGCAGTTACGCCAGACAGGGGGCCTACGAGCAGTACTTC.

The rearrangement links TRBV3-1 to TRBJ1-1; possible D gene TRBD1, 5 bases. The CDR3 extends over 15 amino acids. Germline CDR1 LGHDT, CDR2 YNNKEL (reference sequence). The V and J ends lost 1 base and 4 bases respectively, with 13 bases between them. The CDR3: CASSQVQGRSTEAFF. The DNA of the CDR3 is TGTGCCAGCAGCCAAGTGCAGGGTCGGAGCACTGAAGCTTTCTTT.

V and J are TRBV6-1 and TRBJ1-6; D may be TRBD1 (6 bases). From germline, CDR1 is MNHNS and CDR2 SASEGT. V was trimmed by 2 bases and J by 7 bases, leaving 21 bases between them. There are 18 residues in the CDR3. The CDR3: CASSEYPQGPARNSPLHF. CDR3 in DNA: TGTGCCAGCAGTGAATACCCTCAGGGGCCTGCAAGGAATTCACCCCTCCACTTT.

This clonotype was picked up a small number of times. The rearrangement links TRBV9 to TRBJ2-3; TRBD1 matches at 8 bases. CDR3 length equals 14 residues. The ends lost 3 bases at V and 4 bases at J; junction bases unmatched: 4. Per the germline V gene, CDR1 is SGDLS and CDR2 is YYNGEE. CDR3 in amino acids: CASSAQGGADTQYF. The CDR3 bases are TGTGCCAGCAGCGCACAGGGGGGAGCAGATACGCAGTATTTT.

A few counts support this clonotype. The chain recombines TRBV5-4 with TRBJ2-5; D may be TRBD2 (6 bases). The germline V gene encodes CDR1 SGHNT and CDR2 YYREEE (reference sequence). The CDR3 contains 11 residues. Between the trimmed V and J ends, which lost 6 bases and 7 bases, there was a span of 10 bases. In nucleotides, the CDR3 is TGTGCCAGCACCAAGGAGGGGACCCAGTACTTC. Translation: CASTKEGTQYF.

The chain joins TRBV24-1 to TRBJ1-2; D is undetermined. CDR1 and CDR2 from the germline V gene are KGHDR and SFDVKD. V lost 6 bases to trimming and J lost 7 bases, with 17 bases between them. The CDR3 length is 14 residues. The CDR3 DNA follows: TGTGCCACCAGTTATCCCGGGGATGCCGTTGGCTACACCTTC. Its protein product is CATSYPGDAVGYTF.

The gene calls are TRBV4-3 and TRBJ2-7; 8 bases are shared with TRBD1. This CDR3 spans 15 amino acids. CDR1 and CDR2 (germline): LGHNA, YSLEER. Trimming cost V 0 bases and J 3 bases; bases outside gene matches: 4. The CDR3 DNA sequence: TGCGCCAGCAGCCAAGATAGTACAGGGGGCTACGAGCAGTACTTC. Protein product: CASSQDSTGGYEQYF.

This clonotype was found many times. This chain uses TRBV4-2 with TRBJ2-1, with D unclear. The germline CDR1 and CDR2 sequences are LGHNA and YNFKEQ. V lost 1 base and J lost 2, with 6 bases in between. The CDR3 loop spans 14 amino acids. CDR3 in DNA: TGTGCCAGCAGCCAAGTTAGCACCTACAATGAGCAGTTCTTC. It yields the protein CASSQVSTYNEQFF.

The CDR3 DNA sequence: TGTGCCAGCTCACACCTACAGGGGTCCCACCTATTTAGCAATCAGCCCCAGCATTTT. It encodes CASSHLQGSHLFSNQPQHF. The chain joins TRBV18 to TRBJ1-5, with TRBD1 matching over 7 bases. Unmatched junction bases numbered 15, after V lost 4 bases and J lost 0 bases. The CDR3 spans 19 residues. Germline-derived CDR1 and CDR2 are KGHSH and LQKENI.

The CDR3 nucleotides are TGTGCCAGCTGCTCCGACAGGGGGCGAGATACGCAGTATTTT. Protein product: CASCSDRGRDTQYF. The chain couples TRBV7-2 to TRBJ2-3, with TRBD1 matching 10 bases. Trimming at V came to 8 bases and at J to 5 bases, leaving 7 bases not matched to a gene. The CDR3 loop spans 14 amino acids. From germline, CDR1 is SGHTA and CDR2 FQGNSA.